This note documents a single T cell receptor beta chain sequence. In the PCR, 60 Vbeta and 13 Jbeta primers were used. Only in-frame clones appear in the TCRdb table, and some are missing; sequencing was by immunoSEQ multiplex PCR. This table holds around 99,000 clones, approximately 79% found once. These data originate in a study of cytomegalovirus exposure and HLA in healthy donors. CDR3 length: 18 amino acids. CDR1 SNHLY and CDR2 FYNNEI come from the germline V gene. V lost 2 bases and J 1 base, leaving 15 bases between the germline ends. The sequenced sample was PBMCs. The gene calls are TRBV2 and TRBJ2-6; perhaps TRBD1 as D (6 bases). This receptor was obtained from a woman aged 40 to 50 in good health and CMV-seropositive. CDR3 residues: CASSERQGNPSGANVLTF. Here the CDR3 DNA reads TGTGCCAGCAGTGAACGGCAGGGGAATCCATCTGGGGCCAACGTCCTGACTTTC. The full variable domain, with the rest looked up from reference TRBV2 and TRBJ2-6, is EPEVTQTPSHQVTQMGQEVILRCVPISNHLYFYWYRQILGQKVEFLVSFYNNEISEKSEIFDDQFSVERPDGSNFTLKIRSTKLEDSAMYFCASSERQGNPSGANVLTFGAGSRLTVL.